The present T cell receptor (beta chain) was sequenced within a study of cytomegalovirus exposure and HLA in healthy donors. General study findings and limits: There were 150 to 200 TCR beta chains listed as cytomegalovirus-associated. In the 120 or so validation repertoires, about 95% of cluster scores exceeded 0, per a later analysis.

Germline assignment: CDR1 LGHNA and CDR2 YNFKEQ. Trimming removed 0 bases from V and 5 bases from J, with 8 bases in between. The CDR3 runs to 13 residues. This clone has only a few counts. Its antigen is undetermined. Assay used: immunoSEQ multiplex PCR; TCRdb lists only in-frame clones, some missing. The table shows roughly 140,000 clones, with about 89% occurring only once. The TCR comes from a woman aged 18-29 years in good health and CMV-seropositive. The sequenced sample was PBMCs. The chain couples TRBV4-2 to TRBJ2-7, with a possible D match to TRBD2 (5 bases). The CDR3 reads CASSQEARDEQYF. The CDR3 DNA follows: TGTGCCAGCAGCCAAGAAGCGCGGGACGAGCAGTACTTC.